Sequencing of this T cell receptor beta chain was carried out in a study of vaccination effects on CD4 cells after COVID-19. Turning to the study itself: Either the BNT162b2 or mRNA-1273 vaccine was given to participants in two doses.

Per germline, CDR1 MDHEN and CDR2 SYDVKM. With V trimmed by 8 bases and J by 3 bases, 14 bases remained unmatched. The CDR3 runs to 17 residues. Concerning this clone itself: Its antigen is undetermined.

Study outcomes and limitations: Convalescent patients in the study were few, and early post-infection timepoints were absent.

After expansion with viral peptide pools in the ViraFEST assay, antigen-specific CD4+ T cells were sequenced. When ten to eleven days of culture had elapsed, CD4+ T cells were isolated. Each vaccine recipient was nucleocapsid antibody negative and had no prior SARS-CoV-2 infection. Sequenced by immunoSEQ multiplex PCR; TCRdb stores in-frame clones only, minus some. The sample lists tens of thousands of clones, roughly 70% occurring once. The sequencing here drew on CD4+ T cells from PBMCs cultured with HCoV-OC43 spike peptides, taken before COVID-19 vaccination. The subset is: HCoV-OC43 spike overlapping peptide pool stimulation. V and J are TRBV28 and TRBJ1-4; 8 bases agree with TRBD1. The sequence was collected from a human donor who received a COVID-19 vaccine. CDR3 in amino acids: CASGDTLGQGSNEKLFF. CDR3 nucleotide sequence: TGTGCCAGCGGTGATACTCTCGGACAGGGTTCTAATGAAAAACTGTTTTTT. Combining the CDR3 with reference TRBV28 and TRBJ1-4 gives the whole variable domain DVKVTQSSRYLVKRTGEKVFLECVQDMDHENMFWYRQDPGLGLRLIYFSYDVKMKEKGDIPEGYSVSREKKERFSLILESASTNQTSMYLCASGDTLGQGSNEKLFFGSGTQLSVL.